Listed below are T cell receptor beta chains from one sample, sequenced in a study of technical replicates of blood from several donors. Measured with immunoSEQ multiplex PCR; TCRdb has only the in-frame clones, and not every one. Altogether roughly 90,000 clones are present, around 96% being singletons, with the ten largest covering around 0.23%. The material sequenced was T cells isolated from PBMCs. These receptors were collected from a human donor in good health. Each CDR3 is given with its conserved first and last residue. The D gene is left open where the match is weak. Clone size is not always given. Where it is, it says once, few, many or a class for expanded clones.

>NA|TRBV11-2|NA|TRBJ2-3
CASSLGANSATDTQYF
TGTGCCAGCAGCTTAGGGGCAAATTCTGCAACAGATACGCAGTATTTT
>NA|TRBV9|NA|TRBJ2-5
CASSVGSGREETQYF
TGTGCCAGCAGCGTAGGGTCCGGCAGGGAAGAGACCCAGTACTTC
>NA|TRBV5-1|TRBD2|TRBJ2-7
CASSRGDEQYF
TGCGCCAGCAGCCGGGGGGACGAGCAGTACTTC
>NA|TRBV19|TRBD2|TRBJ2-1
CASSISGRVRNEQFF
TGTGCCAGTAGTATAAGCGGGAGGGTGCGGAATGAGCAGTTCTTC
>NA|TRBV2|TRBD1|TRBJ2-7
CASSPGTGRSYEQYF
TGTGCCAGCAGTCCCGGGACAGGCCGCTCCTACGAGCAGTACTTC
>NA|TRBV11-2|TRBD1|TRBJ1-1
CASSLFAPTGRMNTEAFF
TGTGCCAGCAGCTTATTCGCCCCGACAGGGAGGATGAACACTGAAGCTTTCTTT
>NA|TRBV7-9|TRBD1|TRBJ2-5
CASSQTGAAYGTQYF
TGTGCCAGCAGCCAAACAGGGGCCGCGTATGGGACCCAGTACTTC
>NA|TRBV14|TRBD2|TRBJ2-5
CASSQMRGGVSMETQYF
TGTGCCAGCAGCCAAATGCGGGGGGGGGTTTCGATGGAGACCCAGTACTTC
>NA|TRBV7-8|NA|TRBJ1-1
CASSYGGATEAFF
TGTGCCAGCTCCTATGGGGGGGCCACTGAAGCTTTCTTT
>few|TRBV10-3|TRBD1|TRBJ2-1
CAIGQDYNEQFF
TGTGCCATTGGACAGGACTACAATGAGCAGTTCTTC
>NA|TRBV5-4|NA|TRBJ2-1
CASSVPTGNEQFF
TGTGCCAGCAGCGTCCCGACTGGCAATGAGCAGTTCTTC
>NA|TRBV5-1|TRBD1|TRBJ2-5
CASSPNYQGAGTQYF
TGCGCCAGCAGCCCGAACTATCAGGGGGCTGGAACCCAGTACTTC
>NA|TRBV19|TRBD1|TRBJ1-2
CASTLAGGYGYTF
TGTGCCAGTACCCTGGCAGGGGGCTATGGCTACACCTTC
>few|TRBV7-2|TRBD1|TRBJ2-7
CASSHNRGAYEQYF
TGTGCCAGCAGCCATAACAGGGGAGCCTACGAGCAGTACTTC
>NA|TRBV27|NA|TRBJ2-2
CASSLSQENTGELFF
TGTGCCAGCAGTTTATCACAGGAGAACACCGGGGAGCTGTTTTTT
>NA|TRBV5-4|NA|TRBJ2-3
CASSLPQCAYF
TGTGCCAGCAGCTTACCTCAGTGTGCGTATTTT
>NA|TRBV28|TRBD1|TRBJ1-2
CASSWGTGTAYGYTF
TGTGCCAGCAGCTGGGGAACCGGGACAGCCTATGGCTACACCTTC
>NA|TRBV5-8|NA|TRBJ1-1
CASSLQQGRLPYTEAFF
TGTGCCAGCAGCCTGCAGCAGGGAAGGCTGCCTTACACTGAAGCTTTCTTT
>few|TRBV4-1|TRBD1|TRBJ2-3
CASSQLMAGTGTRDTQYF
TGCGCCAGCAGCCAGCTCATGGCCGGGACAGGGACCCGAGATACGCAGTATTTT
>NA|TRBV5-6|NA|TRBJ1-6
CASSRLHPPVLHF
TGTGCCAGCAGCCGACTCCACCCCCCAGTGCTCCACTTT
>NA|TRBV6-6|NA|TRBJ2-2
CASSYTANTGELFF
TGTGCCAGCAGTTATACAGCGAACACCGGGGAGCTGTTTTTT
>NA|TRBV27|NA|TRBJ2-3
CASSPSDRDTQYF
TGTGCCAGCAGTCCATCGGACAGAGATACGCAGTATTTT
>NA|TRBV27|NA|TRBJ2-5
CASRRVGAETQYF
TGTGCCAGCAGGAGAGTGGGAGCCGAGACCCAGTACTTC
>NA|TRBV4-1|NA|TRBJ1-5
CASSHVKTWQGFNQPQHF
TGCGCCAGCAGCCACGTCAAAACTTGGCAGGGGTTCAATCAGCCCCAGCATTTT
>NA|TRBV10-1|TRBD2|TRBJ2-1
CASSGLAAYNEQFF
TGCGCCAGCAGTGGCCTAGCGGCCTACAATGAGCAGTTCTTC
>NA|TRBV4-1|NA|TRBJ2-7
CASTGTRGPYEQYF
TGCGCCAGCACAGGGACTAGGGGGCCCTACGAGCAGTACTTC
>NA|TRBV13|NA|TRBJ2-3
CASGPWTESTDTQYF
TGTGCCAGCGGGCCCTGGACAGAAAGCACAGATACGCAGTATTTT
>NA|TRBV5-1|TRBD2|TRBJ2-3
CASSSTSKGIDTQYF
TGCGCCAGCTCGTCGACTAGCAAGGGGATAGATACGCAGTATTTT
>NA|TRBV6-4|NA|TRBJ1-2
CASSDLGGYGYTF
TGTGCCAGCAGTGACCTCGGAGGCTATGGCTACACCTTC
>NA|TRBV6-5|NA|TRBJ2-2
CASSYGEETGELFF
TGTGCCAGCAGTTACGGAGAGGAAACCGGGGAGCTGTTTTTT
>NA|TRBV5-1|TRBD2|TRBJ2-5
CASSVAGERETQYF
TGCGCCAGCAGCGTAGCGGGAGAGAGAGAGACCCAGTACTTC
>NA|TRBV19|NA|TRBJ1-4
CASSIGLNEKLFF
TGTGCCAGTAGTATAGGCCTAAATGAAAAACTGTTTTTT
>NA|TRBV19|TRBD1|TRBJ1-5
CASSIAGPGTDKPQHF
TGTGCCAGTAGTATAGCGGGGCCCGGGACAGACAAGCCCCAGCATTTT
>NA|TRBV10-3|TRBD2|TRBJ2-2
CAISRLAGGTGELFF
TGTGCCATCAGTAGACTAGCGGGAGGTACCGGGGAGCTGTTTTTT
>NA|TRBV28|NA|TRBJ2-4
CASSSPFEQYKNIQYF
TGTGCCAGCAGTTCCCCTTTTGAGCAATACAAAAACATTCAGTACTTC